Shown below are 9 T cell receptor beta chains from a single sample sequenced in a study of shared clonotypes between healthy human individuals. The protocol was immunoSEQ multiplex PCR, while the TCRdb copy is restricted to in-frame clones and leaves out a portion. In the table there are 2 million or so clones, over 85% of which are singletons. The naive CD8 fraction comprised CD45RO-negative cells positively selected for CCR7 and excluded terminally differentiated effector memory CD45RA+ cells. The sequencing sample was made of naive CD8+ T cells sorted from blood. The receptors come from a man younger than 35 in good health.

The chain links TRBV30 to TRBJ2-1, with 7 bases aligning to TRBD2. Germline CDR1 and CDR2: GTSNPN and SVGIG (reference sequence). Unmatched junction bases numbered 9, after V lost 8 bases and J lost 5 bases. The CDR3 spans 13 residues. CDR3 in amino acids: CARSSGAHNEQFF. The CDR3 DNA reads TGTGCCCGCTCAAGCGGGGCGCACAATGAGCAGTTCTTC. Together with reference TRBV30 and TRBJ2-1, the CDR3 gives the full variable domain: SQTIHQWPATLVQPVGSPLSLECTVEGTSNPNLYWYRQAAGRGLQLLFYSVGIGQISSEVPQNLSASRPQDRQFILSSKKLLLSDSGFYLCARSSGAHNEQFFGPGTRLTVL.

The rearrangement uses TRBV29-1 and TRBJ1-2; TRBD1 matches 8 bases. Germline CDR1 and CDR2: SQVTM and ANQGSEA. The CDR3 sequence is 15 residues long. V trimming: 4 bases; J trimming: 5 bases; junction bases outside the gene matches: 12. The CDR3 loop reads CSVADGTGDTYGYTF. The DNA for the CDR3 is TGCAGCGTTGCGGACGGGACAGGAGATACTTATGGCTACACCTTC. Supplemented by reference TRBV29-1 and TRBJ1-2, the full variable domain reads SAVISQKPSRDICQRGTSLTIQCQVDSQVTMMFWYRQQPGQSLTLIATANQGSEATYESGFVIDKFPISRPNLTFSTLTVSNMSPEDSSIYLCSVADGTGDTYGYTFGSGTRLTVV.

The CDR3 reads CASSLSKEARYEQYF. CDR3 nucleotide sequence: TGTGCCAGCAGTTTATCGAAGGAGGCGAGGTACGAGCAGTACTTC. V gene TRBV2 combines with J gene TRBJ2-7; TRBD2 is a possible D gene (5 bases). The germline gives CDR1 SNHLY, CDR2 FYNNEI. Trimming cost V 5 bases and J 4 bases, with 18 bases left between them. This CDR3 is built from 15 residues.

The gene calls are TRBV5-6 and TRBJ1-6; D is perhaps TRBD1 (6 bases). Germline CDR1 reads SGHDT; CDR2 reads YYEEEE. Trimming removed 4 bases at V and 7 bases at J, with 21 bases between. The CDR3 sequence is 17 residues long. CDR3 in DNA: TGTGCCAGCAGCCCCACAGGGATCGGTTCCGGAAATTCACCCCTCCACTTT. Translation gives CASSPTGIGSGNSPLHF.

The rearrangement joins TRBV7-9 to TRBJ2-7, with TRBD1 matching 10 bases. The CDR3 runs 15 residues. The V gene end was trimmed by 1 base and the J gene end by 4 bases; junction bases not matched to a gene: 4. Germline CDR1 SEHNR, CDR2 FQNEAQ (reference sequence). Written as DNA, the CDR3 is TGTGCCAGCAGCTTAGGGCCGGGACAGGGGTACGAGCAGTACTTC. Protein product: CASSLGPGQGYEQYF.

The V call is TRBV30, the J call TRBJ2-2; TRBD1 aligns across 8 bases. V gave up 5 bases and J gave up 4 bases; unmatched junction bases: 6. Germline V lookup: CDR1 GTSNPN, CDR2 SVGIG (reference sequence). The CDR3 totals 14 residues. CDR3 sequence (DNA): TGTGCCTGGGGGTTCGGACAGGGCACCGGGGAGCTGTTTTTT. Translated, it gives CAWGFGQGTGELFF. The full variable domain, rest sourced from reference TRBV30 and TRBJ2-2, is SQTIHQWPATLVQPVGSPLSLECTVEGTSNPNLYWYRQAAGRGLQLLFYSVGIGQISSEVPQNLSASRPQDRQFILSSKKLLLSDSGFYLCAWGFGQGTGELFFGEGSRLTVL.

The rearrangement joins TRBV6-5 to TRBJ2-7, with TRBD1 identical over 7 bases. Trimming took 6 bases from V and 1 from J; bases not matched to a gene: 0. CDR3 size: 12 residues. The germline CDR1 and CDR2 sequences are MNHEY and SVGAGI. The CDR3 sequence is CASRGQSYEQYF. CDR3 DNA: TGTGCCAGCAGGGGACAGTCCTACGAGCAGTACTTC.

The CDR3 spells CASSLWPSGGVYEQYF. CDR3 nucleotide sequence: TGCGCCAGCAGCCTATGGCCTAGCGGGGGGGTCTACGAGCAGTACTTC. V is TRBV5-1 and J is TRBJ2-7; 12 bases are shared with TRBD2. This CDR3 is built from 16 residues. Germline CDR1 SGHRS, CDR2 YFSETQ. V was clipped by 4 bases and J by 3 bases; unmatched bases: 8.

This sequence joins TRBV6-4 and TRBJ2-3; possibly TRBD1 or TRBD2 for D (6 bases each). V lost 0 bases and J 3 bases, leaving 13 bases between the germline ends. The CDR3 contains 16 residues. Germline V gene sequence: CDR1 MRHNA, CDR2 SNTAGT. The chain's CDR3 is CASSDSGGGRTDTQYF. CDR3 DNA sequence: TGTGCCAGCAGTGACTCAGGAGGGGGACGTACAGATACGCAGTATTTT.